This is a list of T cell receptor beta chains from one sample in a study of blood T cell repertoires in COVID-19. Only in-frame clones appear in the TCRdb table, and some are missing; sequencing was by immunoSEQ multiplex PCR. Of 40,000 to 50,000 clones in the sample, about 90% were seen once. Input material: peripheral blood. These receptors were taken from a man aged 60 to 75 with acute or convalescent COVID-19. Both conserved end residues are part of each CDR3. The order of the fields is clone size, J gene, V gene, D gene, CDR3 protein, CDR3 DNA. D genes are given only for firm matches. Part of the rows lack a size; the others show once, few, many or a class for expanded clones.

size: few
J: TRBJ2-4
V: TRBV10-3
D: .
CDR3: CASREGGENIQYF
DNA: TGTGCCTCCAGGGAGGGGGGAGAAAACATTCAGTACTTC

size: .
J: TRBJ1-2
V: TRBV12-3/TRBV12-4
D: TRBD1
CDR3: CASSDREVSYTF
DNA: TGTGCCAGCAGCGACAGGGAGGTGAGCTACACCTTC

size: .
J: TRBJ1-6
V: TRBV4-3
D: .
CDR3: CASSQDGPGGATIVLHF
DNA: TGCGCCAGCAGCCAAGATGGGCCGGGGGGCGCGACTATAGTCCTCCACTTT

size: .
J: TRBJ2-7
V: TRBV9
D: TRBD1
CDR3: CASSVGDSSYEQYF
DNA: TGTGCCAGCAGCGTAGGGGACAGTTCCTACGAGCAGTACTTC

size: .
J: TRBJ2-5
V: TRBV25-1
D: .
CDR3: CASSDVEEGTLETQYF
DNA: TGTGCCAGCAGTGATGTAGAGGAAGGGACATTGGAGACCCAGTACTTC

size: .
J: TRBJ2-7
V: TRBV10-1
D: .
CDR3: CASSESLIYEQYF
DNA: TGCGCCAGCAGTGAGTCCTTAATCTACGAGCAGTACTTC

size: .
J: TRBJ1-2
V: TRBV4-1
D: TRBD1
CDR3: CASRSPLQGTNYGYTF
DNA: TGCGCCAGCCGCTCGCCATTACAGGGGACCAACTATGGCTACACCTTC

size: .
J: TRBJ2-3
V: TRBV5-6
D: TRBD2
CDR3: CASSFRGADTQYF
DNA: TGTGCCAGCAGCTTTCGGGGGGCAGATACGCAGTATTTT

size: .
J: TRBJ1-2
V: TRBV4-3
D: TRBD1
CDR3: CASSSGTDPFYGYTF
DNA: TGCGCCAGCAGCTCCGGGACAGATCCTTTTTATGGCTACACCTTC

size: .
J: TRBJ2-3
V: TRBV7-6
D: TRBD2
CDR3: CASSPLAGRGTDTQYF
DNA: TGTGCCAGCAGCCCTCTGGCGGGGAGGGGCACAGATACGCAGTATTTT

size: .
J: TRBJ2-3
V: TRBV10-1
D: TRBD2
CDR3: CASSPIAGGRTDTQYF
DNA: TGCGCCAGCAGTCCTATAGCGGGGGGTCGCACAGATACGCAGTATTTT

size: .
J: TRBJ1-2
V: TRBV6-2/TRBV6-3
D: TRBD1
CDR3: CASSYRTGVAYGYTF
DNA: TGTGCCAGCAGTTACAGGACAGGGGTGGCCTATGGCTACACCTTC

size: .
J: TRBJ1-1
V: TRBV4-3
D: .
CDR3: CASSQFQGTEAFF
DNA: TGCGCCAGCAGCCAATTTCAGGGGACTGAAGCTTTCTTT

size: .
J: TRBJ1-1
V: TRBV9
D: TRBD1
CDR3: CASSVGAGGRTEAFF
DNA: TGTGCCAGCAGCGTAGGGGCAGGGGGAAGGACTGAAGCTTTCTTT

size: .
J: TRBJ2-1
V: TRBV5-6
D: .
CDR3: CASSLGWGDYNEQFF
DNA: TGTGCCAGCAGCTTGGGGTGGGGGGACTACAATGAGCAGTTCTTC

size: .
J: TRBJ1-1
V: TRBV6-5
D: TRBD1
CDR3: CASSWTGGNTEAFF
DNA: TGTGCCAGCAGTTGGACAGGGGGCAACACTGAAGCTTTCTTT

size: once
J: TRBJ2-1
V: TRBV7-7
D: TRBD2
CDR3: CASSKQEAGLAGEQFF
DNA: TGTGCTAGCAGCAAACAGGAAGCGGGACTAGCGGGCGAGCAGTTCTTC

size: .
J: TRBJ1-5
V: TRBV27
D: .
CDR3: CASSQGFHQPQHF
DNA: TGTGCCAGCAGTCAGGGTTTCCATCAGCCCCAGCATTTT

size: .
J: TRBJ2-3
V: TRBV9
D: TRBD2
CDR3: CASSASGGADTQYF
DNA: TGTGCCAGCAGCGCTAGCGGGGGGGCAGATACGCAGTATTTT

size: .
J: TRBJ1-2
V: TRBV11-2
D: TRBD1
CDR3: CASSAGQGSLSGYTF
DNA: TGTGCCAGCAGCGCGGGACAGGGCTCTTTATCTGGCTACACCTTC

size: .
J: TRBJ2-1
V: TRBV28
D: .
CDR3: CASSSSRGQGPLGEQFF
DNA: TGTGCCAGCAGTTCGTCCCGAGGGCAGGGGCCTTTGGGTGAGCAGTTCTTC

size: once
J: TRBJ2-4
V: TRBV7-2
D: .
CDR3: CASSSTPGANIQYF
DNA: TGTGCCAGCAGCTCAACCCCAGGGGCAAACATTCAGTACTTC

size: .
J: TRBJ2-7
V: TRBV19
D: TRBD1
CDR3: CASSETGTGADEQYF
DNA: TGTGCCAGTAGTGAAACCGGGACAGGGGCTGACGAGCAGTACTTC

size: .
J: TRBJ1-2
V: TRBV18
D: .
CDR3: CASSPGQLLLDTF
DNA: TGTGCCAGCTCACCCGGACAGCTCCTATTGGACACCTTC

size: .
J: TRBJ2-1
V: TRBV27
D: TRBD2
CDR3: CASSFVRGGYNEQFF
DNA: TGTGCCAGCAGTTTTGTCCGGGGGGGATACAATGAGCAGTTCTTC

size: .
J: TRBJ1-1
V: TRBV5-1
D: TRBD1
CDR3: CASSLNRGQSGTEAFF
DNA: TGCGCCAGCAGCTTGAACAGGGGCCAATCAGGGACTGAAGCTTTCTTT

size: .
J: TRBJ1-3
V: TRBV9
D: TRBD1
CDR3: CASSVGGTGSGNTIYF
DNA: TGTGCCAGCAGCGTAGGTGGGACAGGGTCAGGAAACACCATATATTTT

size: .
J: TRBJ2-1
V: TRBV6-5
D: TRBD2
CDR3: CASSRASGYNEQFF
DNA: TGTGCCAGCAGTCGGGCTAGCGGTTACAATGAGCAGTTCTTC

size: .
J: TRBJ2-3
V: TRBV5-8
D: TRBD1
CDR3: CASSHGQATDTQYF
DNA: TGTGCCAGCAGCCACGGACAGGCTACAGATACGCAGTATTTT

size: .
J: TRBJ1-2
V: TRBV2
D: .
CDR3: CASSLMTDYGYTF
DNA: TGTGCCAGCAGTCTTATGACAGATTATGGCTACACCTTC

size: .
J: TRBJ1-1
V: TRBV7-2
D: .
CDR3: CASSTRPGTPNTEAFF
DNA: TGTGCCAGCAGCACACGTCCCGGGACACCGAACACTGAAGCTTTCTTT

size: .
J: TRBJ2-7
V: TRBV3-1/TRBV3-2
D: TRBD1
CDR3: CASSQTGGLSYEQYF
DNA: TGTGCCAGCAGCCAGACAGGGGGCCTGTCCTACGAGCAGTACTTC

size: .
J: TRBJ1-1
V: TRBV23-1
D: .
CDR3: CASSQSWLSMNTEAFF
DNA: TGCGCCAGCAGTCAATCGTGGCTTTCCATGAACACTGAAGCTTTCTTT

size: .
J: TRBJ2-7
V: TRBV6-5
D: TRBD2
CDR3: CASSIGGGATYEQYF
DNA: TGTGCCAGCAGCATTGGCGGGGGGGCCACCTACGAGCAGTACTTC

size: .
J: TRBJ2-7
V: TRBV7-8
D: TRBD1
CDR3: CASSAGQEVIYEQYF
DNA: TGTGCCAGCAGCGCAGGACAGGAGGTAATATACGAGCAGTACTTC

size: .
J: TRBJ1-6
V: TRBV9
D: TRBD1
CDR3: CASSAEQGRLHF
DNA: TGTGCCAGCAGCGCGGAACAGGGGAGACTCCACTTT

size: .
J: TRBJ2-7
V: TRBV5-1
D: TRBD2
CDR3: CASSSAAGGINEQYF
DNA: TGCGCCAGCAGCTCCGCAGCGGGGGGCATCAACGAGCAGTACTTC

size: .
J: TRBJ1-3
V: TRBV20-1
D: TRBD1
CDR3: CSASPGGRNTIYF
DNA: TGCAGTGCTAGTCCAGGGGGCAGAAACACCATATATTTT

size: once
J: TRBJ2-2
V: TRBV27
D: .
CDR3: CASSLEQMNTGELFF
DNA: TGTGCCAGCAGTTTAGAACAGATGAACACCGGGGAGCTGTTTTTT

size: .
J: TRBJ1-5
V: TRBV24-1
D: TRBD1
CDR3: CATRQGAQYSNQPQHF
DNA: TGTGCCACCCGACAGGGGGCCCAGTATAGCAATCAGCCCCAGCATTTT

size: once
J: TRBJ2-3
V: TRBV29-1
D: .
CDR3: CGTTTDTQYF
DNA: TGCGGCACCACCACAGATACGCAGTATTTT

size: .
J: TRBJ2-5
V: TRBV4-1
D: TRBD2
CDR3: CASSQGYGLAVETQYF
DNA: TGCGCCAGCAGCCAAGGCTACGGACTAGCGGTGGAGACCCAGTACTTC

size: once
J: TRBJ2-3
V: TRBV7-2
D: TRBD2
CDR3: CASSPPTSGLRGDTQYF
DNA: TGTGCCAGCAGCCCCCCCACTAGCGGCCTGAGGGGAGATACGCAGTATTTT

size: few
J: TRBJ2-7
V: TRBV5-4
D: .
CDR3: CASSPPDSYEQYF
DNA: TGTGCCAGCAGCCCACCCGACAGTTACGAGCAGTACTTC

size: .
J: TRBJ2-7
V: TRBV23-1
D: TRBD2
CDR3: CASSQVLAGANLSNEQYF
DNA: TGCGCCAGCAGTCAGGTACTAGCGGGGGCCAACCTAAGTAACGAGCAGTACTTC

size: .
J: TRBJ2-1
V: TRBV1
D: .
CDR3: CTSSQGETGGRNLWNEQFF
DNA: TGCACCAGCAGCCAAGGAGAGACAGGGGGCCGAAATTTGTGGAATGAGCAGTTCTTC

size: .
J: TRBJ1-4
V: TRBV5-8
D: TRBD1
CDR3: CASSLVTGNEKLFF
DNA: TGTGCCAGCAGCTTGGTGACAGGGAATGAAAAACTGTTTTTT

size: .
J: TRBJ2-7
V: TRBV6-5
D: TRBD1
CDR3: CASSARQGDYEQYF
DNA: TGTGCCAGCAGCGCCCGACAGGGGGACTACGAGCAGTACTTC

size: .
J: TRBJ2-1
V: TRBV12-3/TRBV12-4
D: .
CDR3: CASSLHPSEQFF
DNA: TGTGCCAGCAGTTTACATCCTAGCGAGCAGTTCTTC

size: .
J: TRBJ1-1
V: TRBV9
D: .
CDR3: CASSVLVRVGAFF
DNA: TGTGCCAGCAGCGTATTAGTCAGGGTGGGAGCTTTCTTT

size: once
J: TRBJ1-2
V: TRBV7-2
D: .
CDR3: CASSLVGRVSGYTF
DNA: TGTGCCAGCAGCTTAGTCGGCAGGGTTAGCGGCTACACCTTC

size: .
J: TRBJ2-5
V: TRBV7-6
D: TRBD2
CDR3: CASSSSGVKGETQYF
DNA: TGTGCCAGCAGCAGTAGCGGGGTTAAGGGAGAGACCCAGTACTTC